The subject of this entry is one TCR beta chain. Its antigen is not identified. Read data end 3 residues before the CDR3 end; the end is taken from the germline J gene. These data belong to a study of Tregs in tolerant kidney transplant recipients. Thawed PBMCs were FACS-sorted into unstimulated CD4+CD25+CD127- regulatory T cells, CD4+CD25- non-regulatory cells, CD4 and CD8 cells. Whole-study findings and limits: Antigen-driven expansion was suggested because donor-specific Tregs expanded more than all Tregs in tolerant patients. Few patients were studied, so findings need validation in larger groups. Nucleotide sequences could not be compared across some patients' samples due to primer changes.

Germline V gene sequence: CDR1 SGHTA, CDR2 FQGNSA. After removal of 0 bases from V and 3 bases from J, the junction contained 3 bases not matched to a gene. CDR3 length equals 15 residues. Sequenced by immunoSEQ multiplex PCR; TCRdb stores in-frame clones only, minus some. This sample contains over 25,000 clones. The TCR originated in a human donor who received a combined kidney and bone marrow transplant. Material: CD8+ T cells from blood, obtained before the transplant. The chain is built from TRBV7-2 and TRBJ2-7, with 9 bases lining up with TRBD1. The CDR3 reads CASSLAGQGYYEQYF. The sequenced part of the CDR3 DNA is TGTGCCAGCAGCTTAGCAGGACAGGGGTACTACGAG.